A single sample gave rise to the 7 T cell receptor beta chains below, sequenced in a study of spatial heterogeneity in lung cancer. Time point here: sample taken at primary tumor resection. MiXCR was run by TCRdb on the 5' RACE reads, yielding one entry per CDR3 protein. The sample includes 7,500 to 10,000 distinct CDR3 sequences, around 15% of them seen just once. Sequenced material: normal lung tissue next to the tumor, taken at surgery. The receptors here all came from a male donor with early-stage non-small cell lung cancer.

This clonotype showed up just a few times. The junction and the germline gene differ at one end; a read error may be behind it. This chain links TRBV14 with TRBJ2-2; tentative D call: TRBD1 (5 bases). This CDR3 is built from 16 residues. Germline V gene lookup returns CDR1 SGHDN and CDR2 FVKESK. As DNA, the CDR3 is TGTGCCAGCAGCCTTAGGACATCCCGGAACGCCGGGGAGCTGTTTTTT. Protein sequence: CASSLRTSRNAGELFF.

Note on this clonotype: A clone one base away is much larger, so this may be a read error. This chain joins TRBV19 and TRBJ2-2; possibly TRBD1 for D (5 bases). The CDR3 length is 15 residues. From germline, CDR1 is LNHDA and CDR2 SQIVND (reference sequence). CDR3 amino acids: CANSQGSGNTGELFF. DNA for the CDR3: TGTGCCAATAGTCAGGGTTCTGGGAACACCGGGGAGCTGTTTTTT.

This clonotype was detected a few times. The rearrangement uses TRBV7-9 and TRBJ2-1; TRBD2 might be the D (7 bases). CDR3 size: 14 residues. V was shortened by 4 bases and J by 4 bases, with 11 bases between the two germline ends. Germline V gene lookup returns CDR1 SEHNR and CDR2 FQNEAQ (reference sequence). CDR3 amino acids: CASSYAGAYNEQFF. CDR3 DNA: TGTGCCAGCAGCTATGCGGGGGCTTACAATGAGCAGTTCTTC.

The chain carries TRBV27 and TRBJ2-1; D uncertain. This CDR3 has 17 amino acids. Per germline, CDR1 MNHEY and CDR2 SMNVEV (reference sequence). V gave up 0 bases and J gave up 0 bases, with 12 bases separating them. CDR3 sequence (DNA): TGTGCCAGCAGTTTATCGGGCAAGGGCAGCTCCTACAATGAGCAGTTCTTC. It encodes CASSLSGKGSSYNEQFF.

The chain recombines TRBV20-1 with TRBJ2-1; D could derive from TRBD1 or TRBD2 (5 bases each). V was pared by 1 base and J by 11 bases, with 24 bases between. The length of the CDR3 is 16 residues. The germline gives CDR1 DFQATT, CDR2 SNEGSKA (reference sequence). CDR3: CSARGYRDPTQSKQFF. In DNA form, the CDR3 reads TGCAGTGCTAGAGGTTACCGGGACCCAACCCAGTCGAAGCAGTTCTTC.

The chain uses TRBV12-5 and TRBJ2-7; 8 positions agree with TRBD1. V shed 7 bases and J 3 bases; nucleotides not matched to a gene: 26. The CDR3 is 20 residues long. Germline CDR1 is LGHNT and CDR2 is FRNRAP. The CDR3 is CASARMPGQEITTKLYEQYF. CDR3 DNA sequence: TGTGCTAGTGCCCGAATGCCGGGACAGGAGATTACAACCAAACTCTACGAGCAGTACTTC.

By proportion, this clonotype is medium-sized. The chain employs TRBV19 and TRBJ1-5; the D gene is possibly TRBD1 (6 bases). This CDR3 spans 13 amino acids. In germline, CDR1 is LNHDA, CDR2 SQIVND (reference sequence). Trimming left V 5 bases short and J 5 bases short, with 10 bases between. DNA of the CDR3: TGTGCCAGTAGTTTGACAGGTGATCAGCCCCAGCATTTT. Residues: CASSLTGDQPQHF.